This T cell receptor (beta chain) was sequenced in a study of type 1 regulatory T cells (dated by TCRdb to the early 2020s). Looking at the study overall: An in vitro protocol by which a Tr1-enriched, alloantigen-specific CD4 T cell product named T-allo10 was generated was characterized in the study. T-allo10 was being evaluated clinically in patients with hematological malignancies who were receiving allogeneic hematopoietic stem cell transplantation. Broader findings and caveats from the paper: Compared with non-Tr1 cells, Tr1 cells had a TCR repertoire that was more restricted, a finding the study read as clonal expansion induced by alloantigen.

Inclusive of the bounding cysteine and phenylalanine, the CDR3 is 15 residues long. Solely the CDR3 DNA is kept, with 45 bases framed from the first base. Reading the germline V gene (reference sequence) gives CDR1 LNHDA and CDR2 SQIVND. V lost 7 bases and J lost 4 bases, and the count of bases not matched to a germline gene is 8. The data were produced on an Illumina MiSeq. TCRdb itself trimmed the public reads at Q25 with fastp, ran MiXCR and retained productive beta chains. CDR3 protein duplicates are merged, each entry listing the most common genes and DNA. The sample has tens of thousands of distinct CDR3 sequences on record, approximately 60% of them singletons. Approximately 2% of the sample belongs to the ten largest clones. This clonotype was seen once. Its recognized antigen is unknown. No clone much larger than this one lies a single base away; base qualities are absent. A single read constitutes weak evidence.

The TCR was taken from a human donor in good health. Rearrangement joined TRBV19 to TRBJ2-3; TRBD2 aligns with 10 central bases. Material for sequencing was cultured non-Tr1 T cells, either the whole culture or a sorted T cell fraction (not recorded which). The cell subset or site label of this sample denotes: non-Tr1 population from the T-allo10 product. Here is the DNA: TGTGCCAGTATTCCCGGGACTAGCGCCTCAGATACGCAGTATTTT. Translated, it reads CASIPGTSASDTQYF.